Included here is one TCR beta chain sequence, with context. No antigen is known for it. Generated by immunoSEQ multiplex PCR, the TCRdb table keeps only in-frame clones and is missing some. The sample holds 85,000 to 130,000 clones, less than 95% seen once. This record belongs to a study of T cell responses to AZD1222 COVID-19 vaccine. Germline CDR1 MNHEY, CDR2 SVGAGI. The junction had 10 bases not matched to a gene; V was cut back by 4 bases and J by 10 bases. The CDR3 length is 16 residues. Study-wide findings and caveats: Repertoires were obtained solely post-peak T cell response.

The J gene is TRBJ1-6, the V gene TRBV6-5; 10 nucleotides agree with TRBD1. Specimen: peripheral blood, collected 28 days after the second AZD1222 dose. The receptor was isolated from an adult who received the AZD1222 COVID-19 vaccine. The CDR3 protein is CASSWGGDRGTSPLHF. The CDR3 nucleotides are TGTGCCAGCAGTTGGGGAGGGGACAGGGGTACCTCACCCCTCCACTTT.